One sample yielded the 19 T cell receptor beta chains listed below, sequenced in a study of T cells in Graves' hyperthyroidism and ophthalmopathy. From RNA transcripts, TCR beta CDR3 regions were amplified. Primed by the HTBI set, a first-round RT-PCR was run on the TCR CDR3. TCRdb re-called the multiplex PCR reads through MiXCR, storing one row per CDR3 protein. This table has around 300,000 distinct CDR3 sequences, roughly 13% appearing once. The sample taken for sequencing was blood. These receptors all stem from a middle-aged woman with Graves' hyperthyroidism.

The chain joins TRBV28 to TRBJ1-3, with D perhaps TRBD1 (5 bases). CDR1 and CDR2 (germline): MDHEN, SYDVKM. Trimming took off 7 bases at V and 3 bases at J, with 7 bases between the two ends. The CDR3 is 12 amino acids. Here the CDR3 reads CASNRNGNTIYF. The CDR3 coding sequence is TGTGCCAGCAACAGGAATGGAAACACCATATATTTT.

This clonotype was seen ten or more times. This chain uses TRBV19 with TRBJ1-5; TRBD1 is a possible D gene (5 bases). The V end lost 8 bases, the J end lost 3 bases, and 11 bases lay between the germline ends. CDR3 length equals 13 residues. Germline loops: CDR1 LNHDA, CDR2 SQIVND (reference sequence). The CDR3 DNA reads TGTGCCAGTGCCGGGACGGACAATCAGCCCCAGCATTTT. This gives the protein CASAGTDNQPQHF.

This clonotype was observed many times. The chain combines TRBV29-1 with TRBJ1-1; no definite D call. Trimming removed 2 bases from V and 2 bases from J, with 9 bases in between. Looked up from germline, CDR1 is SQVTM and CDR2 is ANQGSEA. The CDR3 length is 13 residues. CDR3 bases: TGCAGCGTTGAACTCAGACTTAACACTGAAGCTTTCTTT. Translation gives CSVELRLNTEAFF.

This clonotype was counted ten times or more. This rearrangement joins TRBV12-3 or TRBV12-4 to TRBJ1-2; a weak D match, TRBD1 (5 bases). Deletions cut 6 bases from V and 7 bases from J, with 12 bases between. CDR3 size: 12 residues. CDR3 amino acids: CASSPSGGGYTF. CDR3 bases: TGTGCCAGCAGCCCATCCGGGGGTGGCTACACCTTC.

This clonotype occurred many times. The chain links TRBV2 to TRBJ1-2; 7 bases agree with TRBD1. The V and J ends lost 8 bases and 8 bases, in that order; junction bases with no gene match: 11. The V gene's germline CDR1 is SNHLY and CDR2 FYNNEI. This CDR3 region has 13 residues. The CDR3 bases are TGTGCCAGCGACCTTGGGCAGGGGGGGGGCTACACCTTC. As protein: CASDLGQGGGYTF.

At least ten counts were recorded for this clonotype. The rearrangement uses TRBV27 and TRBJ2-7; 10 bases agree with TRBD2. V lost 11 bases and J lost 2; bases outside the gene matches: 9. This CDR3 spans 14 amino acids. Germline-derived CDR1 and CDR2 are MNHEY and SMNVEV (reference sequence). In DNA form, the CDR3 reads TGTGCCTGCTGGCCTAGCGGGAGCCCCTACGAGCAGTACTTC. Encoded protein: CACWPSGSPYEQYF.

The chain links TRBV6-2 or TRBV6-3 to TRBJ2-1; the match to TRBD2 covers 8 bases. Per germline, CDR1 MNHEY and CDR2 SVGEGT. CDR3 size: 15 residues. V trimming: 0 bases; J trimming: 9 bases; junction bases outside the gene matches: 7. This CDR3 is CASSYSSAGGGEQFF. The CDR3 DNA sequence: TGTGCCAGCAGTTACTCGAGCGCGGGGGGCGGTGAGCAGTTCTTC.

The J gene is TRBJ1-3, the V gene TRBV5-5; D is unclear. CDR1 is SGHKS and CDR2 is YYEKEE in the germline V gene (reference sequence). Trimming took 2 bases from V and 0 from J, leaving 12 bases between them. There are 16 residues in the CDR3. This chain's CDR3 is CASSLSQLSSGNTIYF. The CDR3 DNA reads TGTGCCAGCAGCTTAAGCCAGCTCAGCTCTGGAAACACCATATATTTT.

This clonotype was seen many times. The chain combines TRBV2 with TRBJ2-7; 9 bases match TRBD2. The CDR3 totals 14 residues. The trim removed 3 bases at V and 7 bases at J, leaving 7 bases unmatched. The germline CDR1 and CDR2 sequences are SNHLY and FYNNEI. The CDR3 sequence: CASSDVAGDREQYF. CDR3 nucleotide sequence: TGTGCCAGCAGTGACGTAGCGGGAGACAGGGAGCAGTACTTC.

In its sample, this clonotype was seen many times. CDR3 protein: CASSLGQTGGYTF. CDR3 nucleotide sequence: TGTGCCAGCAGTTTGGGACAGACGGGGGGCTACACCTTC. The chain links TRBV6-1 to TRBJ1-2; 7 nucleotides agree with TRBD1. Looked up from germline, CDR1 is MNHNS and CDR2 is SASEGT. J gave up 8 bases and V 5 bases, and 8 bases lay outside the gene matches. The CDR3 is 13 amino acids.

The sample holds a few counts of this clonotype. The genes are TRBV11-2 and TRBJ2-7, with TRBD2 identical over 10 bases. Germline V gives CDR1 SGHAT, CDR2 FQNNGV. Losses at the gene ends were 4 bases for V and 2 bases for J; bases not matched to a gene: 5. The CDR3 contains 15 residues. CDR3 DNA sequence: TGTGCCAGCAGCTCCCGACTAGCGGGCGCCTACGAGCAGTACTTC. Protein: CASSSRLAGAYEQYF.

This clonotype was detected ten times or more. This chain joins TRBV20-1 and TRBJ2-3; 9 bases are shared with TRBD2. This CDR3 has 18 residues. Germline V CDR1 and CDR2: DFQATT, SNEGSKA (reference sequence). V was pared by 3 bases and J by 5 bases, with 18 bases of the junction left unmatched. DNA of the CDR3: TGCAGTGCTAGTGTCCCATGGGGCGGACTAGCGAAAGAAGATACGCAGTATTTT. It codes for CSASVPWGGLAKEDTQYF.

This clonotype was counted many times. V gene TRBV3-1 combines with J gene TRBJ2-1; 7 bases line up with TRBD2. The CDR3 has 15 amino acids. Per germline, CDR1 LGHDT and CDR2 YNNKEL (reference sequence). J was trimmed by 7 bases and V by 1 base; bases with no gene match: 7. CDR3 protein: CASSQAWREINEQFF. The CDR3 DNA sequence: TGTGCCAGCAGCCAAGCGTGGCGGGAGATAAATGAGCAGTTCTTC.

V gene TRBV30 combines with J gene TRBJ1-1; perhaps TRBD1 as D (5 bases). Germline-derived CDR1 and CDR2 are GTSNPN and SVGIG (reference sequence). V lost 0 bases, J lost 5 bases, and 10 bases lay in between. The CDR3 covers 13 residues. The CDR3 protein is CAWSVMGDTEAFF. CDR3 DNA: TGTGCCTGGAGTGTAATGGGGGATACTGAAGCTTTCTTT.

Ten or more counts support this clonotype. V gene TRBV28 combines with J gene TRBJ1-1; tentative D call: TRBD1 (5 bases). Germline V gene data show CDR1 as MDHEN and CDR2 as SYDVKM. Trimming left V 4 bases short and J 1 base short, with 13 bases between. The CDR3 loop spans 15 amino acids. The DNA for the CDR3 is TGTGCCAGCAGTTCAATACAGGAACCGAACACTGAAGCTTTCTTT. Translating it yields CASSSIQEPNTEAFF.

This clonotype was observed a handful of times. The gene calls are TRBV11-3 and TRBJ2-1; no firm D call. This CDR3 has 17 amino acids. The germline V gene encodes CDR1 SGHNT and CDR2 YENEEA. The ends were cut back, 0 bases at V and 3 bases at J, with 15 bases in the middle. This chain's CDR3 is CASSLDLLLVDYNEQFF. The CDR3 bases are TGTGCCAGCAGCTTAGATCTACTCCTAGTGGACTACAATGAGCAGTTCTTC.

At least ten counts were recorded for this clonotype. The rearrangement uses TRBV6-1 and TRBJ2-1; D is perhaps TRBD2 (5 bases). V gave up 6 bases and J gave up 3 bases, with 9 bases separating them. CDR3 length: 13 residues. In germline, CDR1 is MNHNS, CDR2 SASEGT. The DNA of the CDR3 is TGTGCCAGCAGACCCGGACTCTACAATGAGCAGTTCTTC. The encoded protein is CASRPGLYNEQFF.

This clonotype appeared many times. The rearrangement links TRBV6-1 to TRBJ2-1, with TRBD2 matching over 8 bases. Germline CDR1 and CDR2: MNHNS and SASEGT. There are 14 residues in the CDR3. Trimming at V came to 8 bases and at J to 3 bases, leaving 6 bases not matched to a gene. The CDR3 nucleotides read TGTGCCAGCTTGCTGCGGGAGGACTACAATGAGCAGTTCTTC. Its protein product is CASLLREDYNEQFF.

This clonotype showed up just a few times. This chain uses TRBV19 with TRBJ2-3, with 13 nucleotides matching TRBD2. Germline V gene sequence: CDR1 LNHDA, CDR2 SQIVND (reference sequence). V was clipped by 5 bases and J by 5 bases; unmatched bases: 7. The CDR3 is 16 amino acids. The CDR3 spells CASSVGTSGDQDTQYF. The CDR3, as DNA: TGTGCCAGTAGTGTAGGGACTAGCGGGGACCAAGATACGCAGTATTTT.